The T cell receptor beta chain under discussion was sequenced for a study of blood T cell repertoires in COVID-19. Across the whole study: Sites in the United States, Italy and Spain provided acute and convalescent COVID-19 samples. T cells, B-cell-depleted T cells, or PBMCs supplied cDNA or gDNA.

Authors' processing steps: Cell counts per sample came from amplifying reference gene primers. Here immunoSEQ multiplex PCR was the method, and the copy in TCRdb shows in-frame clones only, minus some. The V and J calls and clone size come from that table; D and trimming were worked out from the DNA. Altogether about 130,000 clones are present, roughly 84% being singletons, with the ten largest covering approximately 12%. As to this clone: The sample contains more than one DNA sequence encoding this CDR3.

The CDR3 consists of 15 residues. The V gene end was trimmed by 2 bases and the J gene end by 0 bases; junction bases not matched to a gene: 3. CDR1 and CDR2 (germline): SGHTA, FQGNSA. Sequencing was done on a sample of peripheral blood. The sequence came from a woman aged 25 to 39 who had recovered from COVID-19. The rearrangement links TRBV7-2 to TRBJ2-7; 8 nucleotides line up with TRBD1. CDR3 loop: CASSLRGTGSYEQYF. The CDR3 region has the DNA TGTGCCAGCAGCTTACGCGGGACAGGCTCCTACGAGCAGTACTTC.